Sequencing of this TCR beta chain was carried out in a study of T cells after yellow fever vaccination. Study background: Fractions containing few cells were prepared with SMART-Seq v4 Ultra Low Input.

Generation of TCR cDNA used 5'RACE template switching (which added a universal primer site and UMIs). TCRdb analysed the 5' RACE reads with MiXCR anew, one entry per CDR3 protein. The sample includes 400,000 to 450,000 distinct CDR3 sequences, approximately 19% of them seen just once. With 8 bases clipped from V and 1 base from J, the junction kept 11 bases outside the gene matches. The germline gives CDR1 SQVTM, CDR2 ANQGSEA. This CDR3 contains 14 residues. This clonotype was seen a handful of times. The receptor was isolated from a man younger than 30 who received the YFV17D yellow fever vaccine. Sequenced here: PBMCs, sampled before the yellow fever booster vaccination. The rearrangement uses TRBV29-1 and TRBJ2-7; 7 bases agree with TRBD2. CDR3 region: CSPGGRLPSYEQYF. As DNA, the CDR3 is TGCAGCCCCGGCGGGAGACTCCCTTCCTACGAGCAGTACTTC.